These 30 T cell receptor beta chains originate from one sample sequenced in a study of blood T cell repertoires in COVID-19. Only in-frame clones appear in the TCRdb table, and some are missing; sequencing was by immunoSEQ multiplex PCR. The sample carries 200,000 to 300,000 clones, around 83% recorded once. Sequenced input: peripheral blood. The receptors derive from a man younger than 40 who had recovered from COVID-19.

The chain is built from TRBV2 and TRBJ1-3; 7 bases agree with TRBD1. Germline V gives CDR1 SNHLY, CDR2 FYNNEI. This CDR3 is built from 16 residues. Losses at the gene ends were 2 bases for V and 0 bases for J; bases not matched to a gene: 4. DNA of the CDR3: TGTGCCAGCAGTGAACAGGGGGGACGCTCTGGAAACACCATATATTTT. This translates into CASSEQGGRSGNTIYF.

The V and J genes are TRBV7-8 and TRBJ1-2; D may be TRBD1 (5 bases). The V end lost 0 bases, the J end lost 6 bases, and 14 bases lay between the germline ends. The CDR3 sequence is 15 residues long. Germline values: CDR1 SGHVS, CDR2 FQNEAQ. The chain's CDR3 is CASSLAETGYNGYTF. The CDR3 bases are TGTGCCAGCAGCTTAGCCGAAACAGGATATAATGGCTACACCTTC. The full variable domain, its missing parts supplied by reference TRBV7-8 and TRBJ1-2, is GAGVSQSPRYKVAKRGQDVALRCDPISGHVSLFWYQQALGQGPEFLTYFQNEAQLDKSGLPSDRFFAERPEGSVSTLKIQRTQQEDSAVYLCASSLAETGYNGYTFGSGTRLTVV.

The chain combines TRBV9 with TRBJ2-1; TRBD2 might be the D (5 bases). The V end lost 3 bases, the J end lost 7 bases, and 8 bases lay between the germline ends. Germline CDR1 reads SGDLS; CDR2 reads YYNGEE. This CDR3 has 12 amino acids. This CDR3 reads CASSGLANEQFF. For the CDR3, the DNA is TGTGCCAGCAGCGGGCTAGCTAATGAGCAGTTCTTC.

The chain links TRBV7-2 to TRBJ2-3; the match to TRBD1 covers 10 bases. The germline CDR1 and CDR2 sequences are SGHTA and FQGNSA. This CDR3 comprises 15 residues. Trimming at V came to 1 base and at J to 6 bases, leaving 4 bases not matched to a gene. CDR3 protein: CASSLGQGARDTQYF. For the CDR3, the DNA is TGTGCCAGCAGCTTAGGACAGGGGGCTCGGGATACGCAGTATTTT. Full variable domain (rest looked up from reference TRBV7-2 and TRBJ2-3): GAGVSQSPSNKVTEKGKDVELRCDPISGHTALYWYRQSLGQGLEFLIYFQGNSAPDKSGLPSDRFSAERTGGSVSTLTIQRTQQEDSAVYLCASSLGQGARDTQYFGPGTRLTVL.

The rearrangement uses TRBV20-1 and TRBJ2-1; perhaps TRBD1 as D (5 bases). This CDR3 contains 11 residues. Trimming pared 6 bases from V and 8 bases from J, leaving 11 bases between. Germline values: CDR1 DFQATT, CDR2 SNEGSKA (reference sequence). The DNA for the CDR3 is TGCAGTGCAACGAAGGGGTATGAGCAGTTCTTC. It is translated as CSATKGYEQFF.

This clone came up once. The chain combines TRBV5-6 with TRBJ2-5, with TRBD2 matching 8 bases. J gave up 2 bases and V 0 bases, and 3 bases lay outside the gene matches. This CDR3 is built from 15 residues. The germline V gene encodes CDR1 SGHDT and CDR2 YYEEEE. CDR3 sequence (DNA): TGTGCCAGCAGCTTGGTGACGGGGGGGCAAGAGACCCAGTACTTC. This codes for CASSLVTGGQETQYF. The full variable domain, completed using reference TRBV5-6 and TRBJ2-5, is DAGVTQSPTHLIKTRGQQVTLRCSPKSGHDTVSWYQQALGQGPQFIFQYYEEEERQRGNFPDRFSGHQFPNYSSELNVNALLLGDSALYLCASSLVTGGQETQYFGPGTRLLVL.

The gene calls are TRBV29-1 and TRBJ1-5; 7 bases match TRBD1. V lost 5 bases, J lost 0 bases, and 4 bases stayed unmatched. Germline V gene sequence: CDR1 SQVTM, CDR2 ANQGSEA. There are 14 residues in the CDR3. The DNA of the CDR3 is TGCAGCGTTAAAACAGGGGATAGCAATCAGCCCCAGCATTTT. It codes for CSVKTGDSNQPQHF.

This clone was detected only a few times. The V and J genes are TRBV28 and TRBJ2-2; a weak D match, TRBD1 (6 bases). The CDR3 totals 15 residues. Trimming stripped 2 bases from V and 1 base from J, with 8 bases between. Germline CDR1 reads MDHEN; CDR2 reads SYDVKM. CDR3 in amino acids: CASSLRQVNTGELFF. The CDR3 DNA reads TGTGCCAGCAGTTTACGACAGGTGAACACCGGGGAGCTGTTTTTT. Supplemented by reference TRBV28 and TRBJ2-2, the full variable domain reads DVKVTQSSRYLVKRTGEKVFLECVQDMDHENMFWYRQDPGLGLRLIYFSYDVKMKEKGDIPEGYSVSREKKERFSLILESASTNQTSMYLCASSLRQVNTGELFFGEGSRLTVL.

The chain has TRBV7-2 and TRBJ1-5; maybe TRBD1 (5 bases). The CDR3 totals 15 residues. Per germline, CDR1 SGHTA and CDR2 FQGNSA. Between the trimmed V and J ends, which lost 3 bases and 4 bases, there was a span of 13 bases. The CDR3 DNA follows: TGTGCCAGCAGCTTTGGGGCAGGTGTTAATCAGCCCCAGCATTTT. Its translation is CASSFGAGVNQPQHF.

This clone was observed a single time. The chain employs TRBV2 and TRBJ2-2; 9 nucleotides agree with TRBD1. V was clipped by 6 bases and J by 5 bases; unmatched bases: 7. Germline V gene data show CDR1 as SNHLY and CDR2 as FYNNEI. The length of the CDR3 is 15 residues. The CDR3, as DNA: TGTGCCAGCAGAAAGGACAGGGGTGGGACCGGGGAGCTGTTTTTT. It is translated as CASRKDRGGTGELFF.

This chain connects TRBV7-8 to TRBJ1-2; 12 nucleotides align to TRBD1. Looked up from germline, CDR1 is SGHVS and CDR2 is FQNEAQ. This CDR3 comprises 15 residues. The trim removed 4 bases at V and 5 bases at J, leaving 5 bases unmatched. CDR3 amino acids: CASSSGTGGWYGYTF. The CDR3 nucleotides read TGTGCCAGCAGCTCCGGGACAGGGGGCTGGTATGGCTACACCTTC.

This clone was detected ten times or more. The chain has TRBV3-1 (or the pseudogene TRBV3-2) and TRBJ1-3; the D is unclear. V lost 4 bases and J lost 0, with 13 bases in between. The germline V gene encodes CDR1 LGHDT and CDR2 YNNKEL (reference sequence). The CDR3 length is 16 residues. The CDR3 protein is CASSPGSLSSGNTIYF. The CDR3 DNA is TGTGCCAGCAGCCCGGGAAGCTTGAGCTCTGGAAACACCATATATTTT.

V usage is TRBV7-6 and J usage is TRBJ2-3; D gene uncertain. Germline V gives CDR1 SGHVS, CDR2 FNYEAQ. The CDR3 contains 17 residues. The germline V and J ends were trimmed by 3 bases and 0 bases, with 16 bases remaining between them. The DNA of the CDR3 is TGTGCCAGCAGCTTTGGGTTCCGGCGGTTTAGCACAGATACGCAGTATTTT. Translating gives CASSFGFRRFSTDTQYF. The whole variable domain, filled in from reference TRBV7-6 and TRBJ2-3, reads GAGVSQSPRYKVTKRGQDVALRCDPISGHVSLYWYRQALGQGPEFLTYFNYEAQQDKSGLPNDRFSAERPEGSISTLTIQRTEQRDSAMYRCASSFGFRRFSTDTQYFGPGTRLTVL.

This sequence joins TRBV7-4 and TRBJ1-1; 8 bases fit TRBD1. CDR1 and CDR2 from the germline V gene are SGHVT and SQSDAQ. The CDR3 length is 20 residues. J lost 0 bases, V lost 7 bases, and 22 bases had no gene match. CDR3 loop: CASTYRQNSTGAPMNTEAFF. The DNA of the CDR3 is TGTGCCAGCACCTACCGACAAAACTCGACAGGGGCACCCATGAACACTGAAGCTTTCTTT.

The chain is built from TRBV5-1 and TRBJ2-1; 10 positions match TRBD1. With V trimmed by 0 bases and J by 6 bases, 3 bases remained unmatched. The germline V gene encodes CDR1 SGHRS and CDR2 YFSETQ. The CDR3 loop spans 15 amino acids. CDR3 region: CASSLVGTGVNEQFF. DNA for the CDR3: TGCGCCAGCAGCTTGGTGGGGACAGGGGTCAATGAGCAGTTCTTC. The full variable domain, rest sourced from reference TRBV5-1 and TRBJ2-1, is KAGVTQTPRYLIKTRGQQVTLSCSPISGHRSVSWYQQTPGQGLQFLFEYFSETQRNKGNFPGRFSGRQFSNSRSEMNVSTLELGDSALYLCASSLVGTGVNEQFFGPGTRLTVL.

The chain links TRBV11-1 to TRBJ2-7; 11 bases align to TRBD2. The CDR3 runs 13 residues. V lost 8 bases to trimming and J lost 5 bases; unmatched junction nucleotides: 5. Germline values: CDR1 SGHAT, CDR2 FQDESV (reference sequence). In nucleotides, the CDR3 is TGTGCCAGCGGGACTAGCGGAAACCACGAGCAGTACTTC. Encoded protein: CASGTSGNHEQYF. The whole variable domain, filled in from reference TRBV11-1 and TRBJ2-7, reads EAEVAQSPRYKITEKSQAVAFWCDPISGHATLYWYRQILGQGPELLVQFQDESVVDDSQLPKDRFSAERLKGVDSTLKIQPAELGDSAMYLCASGTSGNHEQYFGPGTRLTVT.

The chain joins TRBV6-2 or TRBV6-3 to TRBJ1-6; D is uncertain. Trimming cost V 3 bases and J 9 bases, with 6 bases left between them. The CDR3 sequence is 12 residues long. Germline V gene lookup returns CDR1 MNHEY and CDR2 SVGEGT. DNA for the CDR3: TGTGCCAGCAGTTATACCAGTTCACCCCTCCACTTT. It specifies CASSYTSSPLHF.

The DNA for the CDR3 is TGTGCCAGCAGTCCCGGGACAGGGCCGACCCCGGGCACCGGGGAGCTGTTTTTT. This encodes CASSPGTGPTPGTGELFF. The chain joins TRBV28 to TRBJ2-2; 9 positions agree with TRBD1. In germline, CDR1 is MDHEN, CDR2 SYDVKM. This CDR3 is 18 amino acids long. V shed 5 bases and J 4 bases; nucleotides not matched to a gene: 14.

This sequence joins TRBV19 and TRBJ1-2; D not resolved. V was pared by 4 bases and J by 5 bases, with 17 bases between. CDR1 and CDR2 (germline): LNHDA, SQIVND (reference sequence). This CDR3 contains 15 residues. CDR3 nucleotide sequence: TGTGCCAGTAGTACCGATGGGGAGGAGTGGTATGGCTACACCTTC. The encoded protein is CASSTDGEEWYGYTF.

This clone was recorded once. The CDR3 nucleotides are TGCGCCAGCAGCCAAGTCATGAAGGGGTACACTGAAGCTTTCTTT. Translation gives CASSQVMKGYTEAFF. The chain couples TRBV4-1 to TRBJ1-1; a weak D match, TRBD1 (5 bases). CDR3 length equals 15 residues. Trimming left V 1 base short and J 3 bases short, with 12 bases between. From germline, CDR1 is MGHRA and CDR2 YSYEKL.

This chain uses TRBV11-2 with TRBJ1-5, with no clear D. The CDR3 is 14 amino acids. Germline CDR1 is SGHAT and CDR2 is FQNNGV. Trimming shortened V by 0 bases and J by 4 bases, and 7 bases separated the two germline ends. The CDR3 nucleotides read TGTGCCAGCAGCTTAGATACGGGGAATCAGCCCCAGCATTTT. The encoded protein is CASSLDTGNQPQHF. The variable domain in full, completed from reference TRBV11-2 and TRBJ1-5, reads EAGVAQSPRYKIIEKRQSVAFWCNPISGHATLYWYQQILGQGPKLLIQFQNNGVVDDSQLPKDRFSAERLKGVDSTLKIQPAKLEDSAVYLCASSLDTGNQPQHFGDGTRLSIL.

V gene TRBV29-1 combines with J gene TRBJ2-1; 9 nucleotides match TRBD1. The CDR3 covers 13 residues. The V gene's germline CDR1 is SQVTM and CDR2 ANQGSEA. V lost 7 bases and J lost 9; bases outside the gene matches: 10. The CDR3 coding sequence is TGCAGCGATCGACAGGGGGGAACGGTTGAGCAGTTCTTC. Its translation is CSDRQGGTVEQFF.

The J gene is TRBJ1-3, the V gene TRBV19, with D uncertain. Germline V gene lookup returns CDR1 LNHDA and CDR2 SQIVND (reference sequence). This CDR3 spans 18 amino acids. The ends were cut back, 3 bases at V and 0 bases at J, with 18 bases in the middle. The DNA for the CDR3 is TGTGCCAGTAGTATTGCCCGACACTTTGAGGGCTCTGGAAACACCATATATTTT. Amino acid sequence: CASSIARHFEGSGNTIYF.

In this sample, this clone turned up once. This chain joins TRBV18 and TRBJ1-3; 9 positions agree with TRBD1. Germline V CDR1 and CDR2: KGHSH, LQKENI. This CDR3 has 15 residues. Unmatched junction bases numbered 2, after V lost 3 bases and J lost 2 bases. The CDR3 here is CASSPRDRAGNTIYF. DNA for the CDR3: TGTGCCAGCTCACCGCGGGACAGGGCTGGAAACACCATATATTTT.

This chain joins TRBV5-1 and TRBJ1-2; TRBD1 agrees at 9 bases. The ends lost 0 bases at V and 4 bases at J; junction bases unmatched: 4. Germline assignment: CDR1 SGHRS and CDR2 YFSETQ. This CDR3 contains 15 residues. The CDR3, as DNA: TGCGCCAGCAGCTTGGAGGGACAGGGCTTCTATGGCTACACCTTC. As protein: CASSLEGQGFYGYTF. The variable domain in full, completed from reference TRBV5-1 and TRBJ1-2, reads KAGVTQTPRYLIKTRGQQVTLSCSPISGHRSVSWYQQTPGQGLQFLFEYFSETQRNKGNFPGRFSGRQFSNSRSEMNVSTLELGDSALYLCASSLEGQGFYGYTFGSGTRLTVV.

In its sample, this clone was seen a few times. V gene TRBV6-5 combines with J gene TRBJ2-7, with 9 nucleotides matching TRBD1. Losses at the gene ends were 6 bases for V and 4 bases for J; bases not matched to a gene: 4. The CDR3 loop spans 13 amino acids. Germline V gives CDR1 MNHEY, CDR2 SVGAGI. The CDR3 reads CASRQGQGYEQYF. In nucleotides, the CDR3 is TGTGCCAGCAGGCAGGGACAGGGATACGAGCAGTACTTC.

This chain uses TRBV2 with TRBJ1-2; 9 bases map to TRBD1. CDR1 is SNHLY, CDR2 FYNNEI, per germline. Trimming at V came to 6 bases and at J to 4 bases, leaving 9 bases not matched to a gene. The CDR3 totals 15 residues. The CDR3 protein is CASSIQGAGSYGYTF. Here the CDR3 DNA reads TGTGCCAGCAGCATACAGGGGGCGGGCAGCTATGGCTACACCTTC.

The rearrangement uses TRBV5-1 and TRBJ2-1; the D gene is possibly TRBD2 (6 bases). The CDR3 totals 14 residues. V was clipped by 0 bases and J by 7 bases, with 11 bases between them. Germline V lookup: CDR1 SGHRS, CDR2 YFSETQ. The CDR3 sequence: CASSLAWGENEQFF. Here the CDR3 DNA reads TGCGCCAGCAGCTTGGCCTGGGGGGAAAATGAGCAGTTCTTC.

The rearrangement joins TRBV6-1 to TRBJ2-1; perhaps TRBD2 as D (6 bases). This CDR3 is built from 12 residues. Germline V gene sequence: CDR1 MNHNS, CDR2 SASEGT. Trimming stripped 3 bases from V and 10 bases from J, with 10 bases between. CDR3 nucleotides: TGTGCCAGCAGTGAGGGGAGGACAGAGCAGTTCTTC. It specifies CASSEGRTEQFF.

This clone was observed a few times. The chain is built from TRBV28 and TRBJ1-6; possibly TRBD1 for D (6 bases). The CDR3 covers 15 residues. Per the germline V gene, CDR1 is MDHEN and CDR2 is SYDVKM. V lost 5 bases and J lost 5, with 13 bases in between. The CDR3 nucleotides read TGTGCCAGCAGTCCCGGGACAAGAGATAATTCACCCCTCCACTTT. This gives the protein CASSPGTRDNSPLHF.